This T cell receptor (beta chain) comes out of a study of post-analysis software for immune sequencing data. Prepared TCR beta cDNA libraries contained unique molecular identifiers. TCRdb itself ran the PCR reads through MiXCR, one entry per CDR3 protein. The sample shows 150,000 to 200,000 distinct CDR3 sequences, around 34% of them seen only once. This CDR3 is 12 amino acids long. Germline V gene data show CDR1 as SGHTA and CDR2 as FQGTGA. V was trimmed by 5 bases and J by 10 bases, leaving 12 bases between them. Study-level results: The five TRBV segments detected at higher frequency in patients than in controls included TRBV5-6, TRBV5-1 and TRBV20-1. Diversity measured as normalized Chao1 was significantly lower in multiple sclerosis patients than in controls.

In its sample, this clonotype was seen a few times. Its specificity is unknown. Source: blood, taken after autologous hematopoietic stem cell transplantation. The V and J genes are TRBV7-3 and TRBJ2-1, with D perhaps TRBD1 (5 bases). The TCR was taken from a girl aged 5 to 17 with multiple sclerosis. The CDR3 spells CASSLGAEEQFF. CDR3 coding DNA: TGTGCCAGCAGCCTAGGGGCGGAAGAGCAGTTCTTC. Combining the CDR3 with reference TRBV7-3 and TRBJ2-1 gives the whole variable domain GAGVSQTPSNKVTEKGKYVELRCDPISGHTALYWYRQSLGQGPEFLIYFQGTGAADDSGLPNDRFFAVRPEGSVSTLKIQRTERGDSAVYLCASSLGAEEQFFGPGTRLTVL.